This T cell receptor (beta chain) originates from a study of high-grade serous ovarian cancer treatment subgroups. With 5 bases removed from V and 4 bases from J, the gap between germline ends came to 14 bases. The CDR3 is 15 residues long. Germline CDR1 reads MDHEN; CDR2 reads SYDVKM. Tumor tissue was taken before any definitive surgery or chemotherapy was given. Assay: immunoSEQ multiplex PCR; the TCRdb copy retains only in-frame clones and omits some. The sample records under 1,500 clones, 60% to 80% being singletons. The sequenced sample was tumor tissue. The genes are TRBV28 and TRBJ1-4; D unresolved. This sequence was found in a human donor with high-grade serous ovarian cancer. The CDR3 DNA sequence: TGTGCCAGCAGTCCCCCGGCGATTCGTAATGAAAAACTGTTTTTT. It specifies CASSPPAIRNEKLFF.